The rows below give T cell receptor beta chains drawn from one sample of a study of CD8+ T cells in alopecia areata. Libraries were prepared by immunoSEQ multiplex PCR; TCRdb keeps only in-frame clonotypes and omits some of them. The table shows approximately 140,000 clones, with about four fifths occurring only once. The sample was CD8+ T cells sorted from blood, taken at week 4, from a patient treated with tofacitinib. These receptor sequences come from a human donor with alopecia areata. Each CDR3 is given with its conserved first and last residue. Fields, in order: CDR3 protein, CDR3 DNA, clone size, V gene, D gene, J gene. A D gene is named only where the DNA matches it firmly. Rows may omit the clone size; those that give it use once, few, many or a size class.

CDR3aa: CASSQGISYEQYF; CDR3nt: TGCGCCAGCAGCCAAGGGATCTCCTACGAGCAGTACTTC; abundance: .; v_gene: TRBV4-1; d_gene: .; j_gene: TRBJ2-7
CDR3aa: CASSTGTLSTDTQYF; CDR3nt: TGTGCCAGCAGTACCGGGACCCTTAGCACAGATACGCAGTATTTT; abundance: .; v_gene: TRBV2; d_gene: .; j_gene: TRBJ2-3
CDR3aa: CSSSTDRGRGTEQFF; CDR3nt: TGCAGCTCTTCAACCGACAGGGGGCGTGGGACTGAGCAGTTCTTC; abundance: few; v_gene: TRBV29-1; d_gene: TRBD1; j_gene: TRBJ2-1
CDR3aa: CASSERTLLNQETQYF; CDR3nt: TGTGCCAGCAGTGAACGAACTCTACTTAACCAAGAGACCCAGTACTTC; abundance: .; v_gene: TRBV2; d_gene: .; j_gene: TRBJ2-5
CDR3aa: CASSQVASGAYYEQYF; CDR3nt: TGCGCCAGCAGCCAAGTCGCTAGCGGGGCGTACTACGAGCAGTACTTC; abundance: .; v_gene: TRBV4-1; d_gene: TRBD2; j_gene: TRBJ2-7
CDR3aa: CASSLSPSGNTDTQYF; CDR3nt: TGTGCCAGCAGTTTATCTCCCTCGGGAAACACAGATACGCAGTATTTT; abundance: .; v_gene: TRBV27; d_gene: .; j_gene: TRBJ2-3
CDR3aa: CASSAMRGDNEQFF; CDR3nt: TGTGCCAGCAGTGCCATGAGGGGGGACAATGAGCAGTTCTTC; abundance: .; v_gene: TRBV27; d_gene: .; j_gene: TRBJ2-1
CDR3aa: CASSLEDYEVTDTQYF; CDR3nt: TGCGCCAGCAGCTTGGAGGACTACGAGGTGACAGATACGCAGTATTTT; abundance: .; v_gene: TRBV5-1; d_gene: .; j_gene: TRBJ2-3
CDR3aa: CASSPKVNTEAFF; CDR3nt: TGTGCCAGCAGCCCGAAAGTGAACACTGAAGCTTTCTTT; abundance: .; v_gene: TRBV27; d_gene: .; j_gene: TRBJ1-1
CDR3aa: CASSQEGTASYEQYF; CDR3nt: TGTGCCAGCAGCCAAGAGGGGACAGCGAGCTACGAGCAGTACTTC; abundance: .; v_gene: TRBV4-2; d_gene: TRBD1; j_gene: TRBJ2-7
CDR3aa: CASSLTVGGIQYF; CDR3nt: TGTGCCAGTAGTTTGACGGTCGGGGGCATTCAGTACTTC; abundance: .; v_gene: TRBV19; d_gene: .; j_gene: TRBJ2-4
CDR3aa: CASSSRTGSTDTQYF; CDR3nt: TGTGCCAGTAGTTCCAGGACAGGCAGCACAGATACGCAGTATTTT; abundance: .; v_gene: TRBV19; d_gene: TRBD1; j_gene: TRBJ2-3
CDR3aa: CASSFGTGIQETQYF; CDR3nt: TGTGCCAGCAGTTTCGGGACAGGGATCCAAGAGACCCAGTACTTC; abundance: .; v_gene: TRBV27; d_gene: TRBD1; j_gene: TRBJ2-5
CDR3aa: CASSHPGGGYNEQFF; CDR3nt: TGTGCCAGCAGCCACCCGGGGGGCGGATACAATGAGCAGTTCTTC; abundance: .; v_gene: TRBV27; d_gene: .; j_gene: TRBJ2-1
CDR3aa: CASSYSSWGNNEQFF; CDR3nt: TGTGCCAGCAGTTACTCATCTTGGGGAAACAATGAGCAGTTCTTC; abundance: .; v_gene: TRBV6-5; d_gene: .; j_gene: TRBJ2-1
CDR3aa: CASSSRTGNQPQHF; CDR3nt: TGTGCCAGCAGCTCCCGGACAGGTAATCAGCCCCAGCATTTT; abundance: .; v_gene: TRBV5-8; d_gene: TRBD1; j_gene: TRBJ1-5
CDR3aa: CASSTSPGQEIYGYTF; CDR3nt: TGTGCCAGCAGTACCTCGCCGGGACAGGAAATCTATGGCTACACCTTC; abundance: .; v_gene: TRBV2; d_gene: TRBD1; j_gene: TRBJ1-2
CDR3aa: CASSPGLAKNIQYF; CDR3nt: TGCGCCAGCAGCCCAGGCCTAGCCAAAAACATTCAGTACTTC; abundance: .; v_gene: TRBV4-3; d_gene: .; j_gene: TRBJ2-4
CDR3aa: CASSDTGTGLDQPQHF; CDR3nt: TGCGCCAGCAGCGACACCGGGACCGGGCTCGATCAGCCCCAGCATTTT; abundance: few; v_gene: TRBV4-1; d_gene: .; j_gene: TRBJ1-5
CDR3aa: CASSSRGTLMNTEAFF; CDR3nt: TGTGCCAGCAGCTCCCGGGGGACCCTGATGAACACTGAAGCTTTCTTT; abundance: .; v_gene: TRBV7-2; d_gene: .; j_gene: TRBJ1-1
CDR3aa: CASSQDAPGAVYNEQFF; CDR3nt: TGCGCCAGCAGCCAAGATGCGCCAGGGGCTGTCTACAATGAGCAGTTCTTC; abundance: .; v_gene: TRBV4-1; d_gene: .; j_gene: TRBJ2-1
CDR3aa: CASSLGTGGTDTQYF; CDR3nt: TGTGCCAGCAGTTTGGGGACAGGGGGCACAGATACGCAGTATTTT; abundance: few; v_gene: TRBV28; d_gene: TRBD1; j_gene: TRBJ2-3
CDR3aa: CASSQDSRDYEQYF; CDR3nt: TGCGCCAGCAGCCAAGATTCCAGAGACTACGAGCAGTACTTC; abundance: once; v_gene: TRBV4-3; d_gene: .; j_gene: TRBJ2-7
CDR3aa: CASSQGPGDGDQPQHF; CDR3nt: TGTGCCAGCAGCCAAGGACCTGGGGACGGGGATCAGCCCCAGCATTTT; abundance: .; v_gene: TRBV4-2; d_gene: .; j_gene: TRBJ1-5
CDR3aa: CASSLYGVPGNEQFF; CDR3nt: TGTGCCAGCAGCTTATATGGGGTCCCGGGGAATGAGCAGTTCTTC; abundance: .; v_gene: TRBV7-3; d_gene: .; j_gene: TRBJ2-1
CDR3aa: CASSQTGDGYTF; CDR3nt: TGTGCCAGCAGCCAGACAGGGGATGGCTACACCTTC; abundance: once; v_gene: TRBV2; d_gene: TRBD1; j_gene: TRBJ1-2